This T cell receptor (beta chain) was observed in a study of blood T cell repertoires in COVID-19. The trim removed 4 bases at V and 0 bases at J, leaving 12 bases unmatched. Germline CDR1 reads SGHRS; CDR2 reads YFSETQ. The CDR3 consists of 18 residues. The assay was immunoSEQ multiplex PCR, and TCRdb's table has in-frame clones only and misses some. Among tens of thousands of clones listed, 75% to 90% were seen once. The chain is built from TRBV5-1 and TRBJ1-4; 7 nucleotides align to TRBD1. Sequencing was performed on peripheral blood. The origin of this receptor is a male donor with acute or convalescent COVID-19. CDR3 DNA sequence: TGCGCCAGCAGCCGTTCCCCACAGGGGTACTCAACTAATGAAAAACTGTTTTTT. Protein: CASSRSPQGYSTNEKLFF.